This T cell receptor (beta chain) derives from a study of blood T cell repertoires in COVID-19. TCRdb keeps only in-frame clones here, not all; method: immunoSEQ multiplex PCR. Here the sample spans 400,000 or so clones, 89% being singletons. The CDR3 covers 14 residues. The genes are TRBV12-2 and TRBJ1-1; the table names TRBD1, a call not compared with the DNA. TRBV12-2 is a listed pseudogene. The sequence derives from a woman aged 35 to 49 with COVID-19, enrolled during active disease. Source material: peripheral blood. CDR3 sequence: CASRYGQPNTEAFF. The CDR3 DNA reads TGTGCAAGTCGCTACGGACAGCCGAACACTGAAGCTTTCTTT.